These T cell receptor beta chains were read from a single sample in a study of OX40 agonist ivuxolimab in advanced cancers. The repertoire was sequenced with immunoSEQ multiplex PCR; TCRdb's copy has only in-frame clones and lacks some. This sample carries 35,000 to 50,000 clones, 92% of them seen once, and the ten largest clones take approximately 22%. Sequencing used CD4+ or CD8+ T cells sorted from blood, obtained in a trial of the OX40 agonist ivuxolimab. Receptor source: an adult with an advanced solid tumor such as melanoma, head and neck, liver or kidney cancer. The CDR3 runs from the conserved cysteine through the conserved F or W. The D gene is left open where the match is weak. Part of the rows lack a size; the others show once, few, many or a class for expanded clones.

J: TRBJ2-5; length: 11; V: TRBV7-2; size: NA; D: NA; CDR3: CASSLTETQYF; DNA: TGTGCCAGCAGCTTAACAGAGACCCAGTACTTC
J: TRBJ1-1; length: 10; V: TRBV19; size: few; D: NA; CDR3: CASRDTEAFF; DNA: TGTGCCAGTCGAGACACTGAAGCTTTCTTT
J: TRBJ2-7; length: 13; V: TRBV6-6; size: NA; D: TRBD1; CDR3: CATSLGGIYEQYF; DNA: TGTGCCACGTCACTAGGGGGCATCTACGAGCAGTACTTC
J: TRBJ2-1; length: 19; V: TRBV10-1; size: NA; D: TRBD1; CDR3: CAIVTPGQPSLVTYNEQFF; DNA: TGCGCCATTGTCACCCCGGGACAGCCGAGTCTCGTCACCTACAATGAGCAGTTCTTC
J: TRBJ2-3; length: 16; V: TRBV4-1; size: once; D: TRBD1; CDR3: CASSQESTGGGDTQYF; DNA: TGCGCCAGCAGCCAAGAATCCACAGGGGGCGGAGATACGCAGTATTTT
J: TRBJ1-1; length: 13; V: TRBV2; size: few; D: NA; CDR3: CASSPGPNTEAFF; DNA: TGTGCCAGCTCCCCCGGCCCGAACACTGAAGCTTTCTTT
J: TRBJ2-2; length: 15; V: TRBV28; size: NA; D: TRBD1; CDR3: CASSARDRNTGELFF; DNA: TGTGCCAGCTCGGCCCGGGACAGGAACACCGGGGAGCTGTTTTTT
J: TRBJ2-7; length: 15; V: TRBV6-1; size: NA; D: TRBD1; CDR3: CASSEGQASSYEQYF; DNA: TGTGCCAGCAGTGAGGGACAGGCGAGCTCCTACGAGCAGTACTTC
J: TRBJ1-2; length: 15; V: TRBV4-1; size: once; D: NA; CDR3: CASSQVPPRDYGYTF; DNA: TGCGCCAGCAGCCAAGTCCCTCCCCGGGACTATGGCTACACCTTC
J: TRBJ2-6; length: 15; V: TRBV6-5; size: NA; D: NA; CDR3: CASSYLLSGANVLTF; DNA: TGTGCCAGCAGTTACTTACTTTCTGGGGCCAACGTCCTGACTTTC
J: TRBJ2-7; length: 13; V: TRBV23-1; size: NA; D: NA; CDR3: CASSQPGRFEQYF; DNA: TGCGCCAGCAGTCAACCGGGACGGTTTGAGCAGTACTTC
J: TRBJ1-5; length: 13; V: TRBV27; size: NA; D: NA; CDR3: CASSLSGNQPQHF; DNA: TGTGCCAGCAGTCTGAGCGGGAATCAGCCCCAGCATTTT
J: TRBJ2-1; length: 13; V: TRBV10-3; size: NA; D: NA; CDR3: CAISESGWDEQFF; DNA: TGTGCCATCAGTGAGTCCGGGTGGGATGAGCAGTTCTTC
J: TRBJ1-1; length: 13; V: TRBV11-2; size: NA; D: TRBD1; CDR3: CASSIQGGTEAFF; DNA: TGTGCCAGCAGCATACAGGGGGGCACTGAAGCTTTCTTT
J: TRBJ2-1; length: 16; V: TRBV19; size: NA; D: NA; CDR3: CASMTTGHSSYNEQFF; DNA: TGTGCCAGTATGACGACAGGCCACAGCTCCTACAATGAGCAGTTCTTC
J: TRBJ2-7; length: 15; V: TRBV27; size: NA; D: TRBD2; CDR3: CASSLSVGRAYEQYF; DNA: TGTGCCAGCAGTTTATCTGTCGGGAGGGCGTACGAGCAGTACTTC
J: TRBJ1-1; length: 14; V: TRBV7-6; size: NA; D: NA; CDR3: CASSSGGSNTEAFF; DNA: TGTGCCAGCAGCTCTGGGGGCTCGAACACTGAAGCTTTCTTT
J: TRBJ2-4; length: 12; V: TRBV7-9; size: NA; D: TRBD1; CDR3: CASSLDRGLQYF; DNA: TGTGCCAGCAGCTTGGACAGGGGGCTTCAGTACTTC
J: TRBJ2-1; length: 12; V: TRBV6-5; size: few; D: NA; CDR3: CASSSGNNEQFF; DNA: TGTGCCAGCAGCTCTGGAAACAATGAGCAGTTCTTC